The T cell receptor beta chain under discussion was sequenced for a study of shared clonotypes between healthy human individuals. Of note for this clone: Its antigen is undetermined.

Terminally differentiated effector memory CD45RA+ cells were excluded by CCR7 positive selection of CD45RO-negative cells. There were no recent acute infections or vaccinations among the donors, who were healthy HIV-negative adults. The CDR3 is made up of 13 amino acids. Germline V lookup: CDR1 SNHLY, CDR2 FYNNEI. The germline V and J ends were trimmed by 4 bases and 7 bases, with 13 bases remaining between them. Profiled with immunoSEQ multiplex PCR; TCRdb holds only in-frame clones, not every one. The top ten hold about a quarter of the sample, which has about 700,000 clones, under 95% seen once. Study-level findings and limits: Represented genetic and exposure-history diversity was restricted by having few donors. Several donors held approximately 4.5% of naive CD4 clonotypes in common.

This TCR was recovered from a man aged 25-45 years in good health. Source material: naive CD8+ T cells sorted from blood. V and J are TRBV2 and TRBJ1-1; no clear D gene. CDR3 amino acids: CASSGQPGLEAFF. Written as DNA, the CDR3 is TGTGCCAGCAGTGGGCAGCCTGGCCTTGAAGCTTTCTTT.